One sample yielded the 7 T cell receptor beta chains listed below, sequenced in a study of T cells in Graves' hyperthyroidism and ophthalmopathy. Amplified TCR beta CDR3 regions derived from RNA transcripts. A set of HTBI primers served as the primers for a first-round RT-PCR of the TCR CDR3. TCRdb fed the multiplex PCR reads into MiXCR, producing one record per CDR3 protein. This sample has about 640,000 distinct CDR3 sequences; about 14% occur once, and the top ten carry approximately 12%. Specimen: blood. These receptor sequences come from a woman aged 45-65 years with Graves' ophthalmopathy.

The table lists this clonotype with many counts. The rearrangement joins TRBV6-5 to TRBJ2-7, with TRBD2 as a possible D gene (5 bases). This CDR3 is built from 14 residues. Per the germline V gene, CDR1 is MNHEY and CDR2 is SVGAGI. Deletions cut 0 bases from V and 2 bases from J, with 8 bases between. CDR3 sequence reads: CASSYSTGTYEQYF. Here the CDR3 DNA reads TGTGCCAGCAGTTACTCGACGGGAACCTACGAGCAGTACTTC.

This clonotype was counted ten times or more. V is TRBV27 and J is TRBJ2-5; maybe TRBD2 (6 bases). Germline V lookup: CDR1 MNHEY, CDR2 SMNVEV (reference sequence). CDR3 length: 14 residues. V lost 3 bases and J lost 5, with 13 bases in between. Written as DNA, the CDR3 is TGTGCCAGCAGTTTCTCTCGGGAGTGGGAGACCCAGTACTTC. Protein product: CASSFSREWETQYF.

The table lists this clonotype with many counts. V usage is TRBV12-3 or TRBV12-4 and J usage is TRBJ1-5; D remains ambiguous. The CDR3 runs to 13 residues. Trimming removed 6 bases at V and 0 bases at J, with 6 bases between. The CDR3 reads CASRVDSNQPQHF. The CDR3 DNA follows: TGTGCCAGCAGAGTTGATAGCAATCAGCCCCAGCATTTT.

CDR3 loop: CASSLDGGSGANVLTF. The CDR3, as DNA: TGCGCCAGCAGCTTGGACGGGGGCTCTGGGGCCAACGTCCTGACTTTC. The chain employs TRBV5-1 and TRBJ2-6, with D possibly TRBD2 on 6 matching bases. Germline CDR1 reads SGHRS; CDR2 reads YFSETQ. Trimming took 0 bases from V and 0 from J, leaving 7 bases between them. The CDR3 covers 16 residues. The full variable domain, completed using reference TRBV5-1 and TRBJ2-6, is KAGVTQTPRYLIKTRGQQVTLSCSPISGHRSVSWYQQTPGQGLQFLFEYFSETQRNKGNFPGRFSGRQFSNSRSEMNVSTLELGDSALYLCASSLDGGSGANVLTFGAGSRLTVL.

This clonotype was counted a few times. This sequence joins TRBV5-6 and TRBJ2-6; perhaps TRBD2 as D (6 bases). The germline gives CDR1 SGHDT, CDR2 YYEEEE. Between the trimmed V and J ends, which lost 4 bases and 3 bases, there was a span of 11 bases. CDR3 size: 15 residues. The CDR3 sequence is CASSPRLGGANVLTF. CDR3 sequence (DNA): TGTGCCAGCAGCCCTAGACTAGGTGGGGCCAACGTCCTGACTTTC.

The chain uses TRBV19 and TRBJ2-1, with D uncertain. The V and J ends lost 6 bases and 5 bases respectively, with 20 bases between them. This CDR3 comprises 16 residues. Germline V gene data show CDR1 as LNHDA and CDR2 as SQIVND (reference sequence). CDR3 DNA sequence: TGTGCCAGTAGCACTATCTTAGGCAGAGGTAACAATGAGCAGTTCTTC. Amino acids: CASSTILGRGNNEQFF.

This clonotype was recorded a few times. At one end the junction does not follow the germline gene, possibly because of a read error. The J gene is TRBJ2-5, the V gene TRBV14; a possible D gene is TRBD1 (6 bases). Germline lookup yields CDR1 SGHDN and CDR2 FVKESK. The CDR3 is made up of 18 amino acids. The CDR3 nucleotides are TGTGCCGGCAGCCAAGTGACATCCTTCAGGGGAATGGGAGAGACCCAGTACTTC. It codes for CAGSQVTSFRGMGETQYF.